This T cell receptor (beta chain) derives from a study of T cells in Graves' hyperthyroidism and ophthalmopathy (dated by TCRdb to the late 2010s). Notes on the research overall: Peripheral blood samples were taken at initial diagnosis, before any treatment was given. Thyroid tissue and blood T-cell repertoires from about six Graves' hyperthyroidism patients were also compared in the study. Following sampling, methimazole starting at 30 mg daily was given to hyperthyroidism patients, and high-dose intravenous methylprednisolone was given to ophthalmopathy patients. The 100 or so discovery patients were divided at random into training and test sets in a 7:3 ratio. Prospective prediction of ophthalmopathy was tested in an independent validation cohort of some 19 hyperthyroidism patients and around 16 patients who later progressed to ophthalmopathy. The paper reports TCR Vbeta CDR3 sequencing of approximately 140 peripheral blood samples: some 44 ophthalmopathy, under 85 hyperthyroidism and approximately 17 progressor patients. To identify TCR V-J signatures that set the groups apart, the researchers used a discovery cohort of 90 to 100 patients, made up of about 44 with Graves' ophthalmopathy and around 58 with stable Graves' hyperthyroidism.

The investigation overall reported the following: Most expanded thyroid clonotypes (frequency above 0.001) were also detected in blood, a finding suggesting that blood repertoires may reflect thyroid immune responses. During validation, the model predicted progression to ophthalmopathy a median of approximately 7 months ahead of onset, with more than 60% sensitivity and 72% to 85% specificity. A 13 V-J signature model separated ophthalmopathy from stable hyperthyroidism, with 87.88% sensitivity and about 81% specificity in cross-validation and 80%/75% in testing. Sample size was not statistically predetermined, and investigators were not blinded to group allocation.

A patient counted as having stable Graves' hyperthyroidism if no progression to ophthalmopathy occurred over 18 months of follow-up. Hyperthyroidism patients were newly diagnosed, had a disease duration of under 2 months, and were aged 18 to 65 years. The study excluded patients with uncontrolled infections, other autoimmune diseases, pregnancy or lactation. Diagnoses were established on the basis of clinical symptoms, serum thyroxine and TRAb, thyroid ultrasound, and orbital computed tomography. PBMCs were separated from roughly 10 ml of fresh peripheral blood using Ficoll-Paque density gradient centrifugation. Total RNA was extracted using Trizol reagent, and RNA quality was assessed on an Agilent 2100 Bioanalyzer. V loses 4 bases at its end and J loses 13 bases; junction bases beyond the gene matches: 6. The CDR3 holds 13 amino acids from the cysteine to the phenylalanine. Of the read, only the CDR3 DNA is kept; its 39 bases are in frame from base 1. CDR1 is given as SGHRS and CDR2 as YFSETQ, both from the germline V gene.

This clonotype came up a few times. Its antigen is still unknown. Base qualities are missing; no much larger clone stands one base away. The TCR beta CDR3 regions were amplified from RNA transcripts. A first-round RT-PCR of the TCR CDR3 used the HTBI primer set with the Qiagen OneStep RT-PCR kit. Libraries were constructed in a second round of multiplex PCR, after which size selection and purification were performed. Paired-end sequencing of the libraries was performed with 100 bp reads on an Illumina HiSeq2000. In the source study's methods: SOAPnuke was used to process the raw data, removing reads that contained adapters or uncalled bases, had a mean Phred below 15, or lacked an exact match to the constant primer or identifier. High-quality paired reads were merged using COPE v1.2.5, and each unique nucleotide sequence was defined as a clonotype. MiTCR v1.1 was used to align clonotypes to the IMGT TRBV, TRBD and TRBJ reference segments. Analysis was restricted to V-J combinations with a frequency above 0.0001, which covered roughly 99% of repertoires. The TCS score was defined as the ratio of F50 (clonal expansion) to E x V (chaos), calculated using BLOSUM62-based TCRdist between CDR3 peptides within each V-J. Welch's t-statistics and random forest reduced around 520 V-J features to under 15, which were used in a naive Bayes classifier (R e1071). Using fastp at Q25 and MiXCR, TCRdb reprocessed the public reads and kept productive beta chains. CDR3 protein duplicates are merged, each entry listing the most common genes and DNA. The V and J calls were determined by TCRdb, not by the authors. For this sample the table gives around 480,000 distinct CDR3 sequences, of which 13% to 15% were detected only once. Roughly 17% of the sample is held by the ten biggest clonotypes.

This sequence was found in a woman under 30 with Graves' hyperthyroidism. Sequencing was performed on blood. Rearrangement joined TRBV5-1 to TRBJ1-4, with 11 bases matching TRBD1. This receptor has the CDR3 CASSRTGGQGLFF. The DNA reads TGCGCCAGCAGCAGGACAGGGGGCCAGGGACTGTTTTTT.